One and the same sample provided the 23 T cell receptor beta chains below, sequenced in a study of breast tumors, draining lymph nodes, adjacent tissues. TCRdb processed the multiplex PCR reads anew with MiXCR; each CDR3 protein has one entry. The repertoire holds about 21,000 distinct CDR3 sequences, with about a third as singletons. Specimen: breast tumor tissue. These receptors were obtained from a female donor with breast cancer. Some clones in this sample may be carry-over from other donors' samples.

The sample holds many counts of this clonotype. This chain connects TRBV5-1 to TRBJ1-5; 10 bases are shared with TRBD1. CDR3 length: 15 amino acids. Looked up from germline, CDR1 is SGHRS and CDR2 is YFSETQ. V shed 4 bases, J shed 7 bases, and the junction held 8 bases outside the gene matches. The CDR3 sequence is CASSQAGTGDQPQHF. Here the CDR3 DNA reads TGCGCCAGCAGCCAGGCCGGGACAGGGGACCAGCCCCAGCATTTT.

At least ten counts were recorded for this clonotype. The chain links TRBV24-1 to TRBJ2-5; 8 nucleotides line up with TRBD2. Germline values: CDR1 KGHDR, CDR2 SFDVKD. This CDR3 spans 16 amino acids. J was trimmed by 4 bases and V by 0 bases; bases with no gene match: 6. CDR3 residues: CATSDLPGRAGETQYF. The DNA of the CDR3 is TGTGCCACCAGTGATTTGCCCGGGAGGGCCGGAGAGACCCAGTACTTC.

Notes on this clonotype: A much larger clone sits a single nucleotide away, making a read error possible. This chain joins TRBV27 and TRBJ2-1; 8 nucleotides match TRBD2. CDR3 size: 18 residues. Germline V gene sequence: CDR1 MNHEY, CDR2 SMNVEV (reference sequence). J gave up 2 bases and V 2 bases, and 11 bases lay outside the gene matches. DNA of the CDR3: TGTGCCAGCAGTTTAACCAGCGGGAGCCTCCTTACCTACAATGAGCAGTTCTTC. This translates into CASSLTSGSLLTYNEQFF.

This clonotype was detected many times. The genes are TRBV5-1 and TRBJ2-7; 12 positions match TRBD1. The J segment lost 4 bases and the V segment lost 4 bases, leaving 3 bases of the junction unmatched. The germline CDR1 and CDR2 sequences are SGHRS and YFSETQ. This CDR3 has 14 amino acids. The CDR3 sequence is CASSPGQGAYEQYF. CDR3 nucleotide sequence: TGCGCCAGCAGCCCGGGACAGGGGGCTTACGAGCAGTACTTC.

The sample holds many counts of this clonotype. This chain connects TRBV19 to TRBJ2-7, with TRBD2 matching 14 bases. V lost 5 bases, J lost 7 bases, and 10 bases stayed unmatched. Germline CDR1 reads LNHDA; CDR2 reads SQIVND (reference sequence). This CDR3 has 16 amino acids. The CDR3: CASSPRTSGRSWEQYF. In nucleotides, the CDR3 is TGTGCCAGTAGTCCCCGGACTAGCGGGAGGTCGTGGGAGCAGTACTTC.

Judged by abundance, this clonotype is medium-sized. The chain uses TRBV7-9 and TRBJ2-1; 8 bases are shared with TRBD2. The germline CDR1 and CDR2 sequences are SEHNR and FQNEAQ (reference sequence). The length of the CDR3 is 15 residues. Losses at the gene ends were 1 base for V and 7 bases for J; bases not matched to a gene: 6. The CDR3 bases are TGTGCCAGCAGCTTAGATCTCATAGCGGGAAATGAGCAGTTCTTC. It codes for CASSLDLIAGNEQFF.

CDR3 sequence (DNA): TGTGCCAGCAGTGAAGATGGGCAGGGGTTACAGCCCCAGCATTTT. Translated, it gives CASSEDGQGLQPQHF. The chain employs TRBV2 and TRBJ1-5; TRBD1 is a possible D gene (6 bases). Trimming cost V 1 base and J 7 bases, with 14 bases left between them. The germline V gene has CDR1 SNHLY and CDR2 FYNNEI. The CDR3 is 15 residues long.

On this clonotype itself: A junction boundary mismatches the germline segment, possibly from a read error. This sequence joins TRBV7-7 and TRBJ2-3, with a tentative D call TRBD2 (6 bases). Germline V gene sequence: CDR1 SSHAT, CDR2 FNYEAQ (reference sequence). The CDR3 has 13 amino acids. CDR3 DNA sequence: TGTGCTAGCAGCTTAGCGGAGGCAGATACGCAGTATTTT. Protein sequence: CASSLAEADTQYF. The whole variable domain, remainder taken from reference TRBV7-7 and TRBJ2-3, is GAGVSQSPRYKVTKRGQDVTLRCDPISSHATLYWYQQALGQGPEFLTYFNYEAQPDKSGLPSDRFSAERPEGSISTLTIQRTEQRDSAMYRCASSLAEADTQYFGPGTRLTVL.

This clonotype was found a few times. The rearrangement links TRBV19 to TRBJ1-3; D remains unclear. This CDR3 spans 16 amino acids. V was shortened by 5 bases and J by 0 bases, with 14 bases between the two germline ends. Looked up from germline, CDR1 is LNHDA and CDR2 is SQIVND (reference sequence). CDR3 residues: CASSSRTEFSGNTIYF. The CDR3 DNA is TGTGCCAGTAGTTCGAGGACGGAATTCTCTGGAAACACCATATATTTT.

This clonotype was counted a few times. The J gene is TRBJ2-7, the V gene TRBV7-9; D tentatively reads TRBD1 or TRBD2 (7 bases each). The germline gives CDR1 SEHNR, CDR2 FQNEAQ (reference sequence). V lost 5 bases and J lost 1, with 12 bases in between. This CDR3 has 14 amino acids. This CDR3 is CASSPRGGSYEQYF. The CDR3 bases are TGTGCCAGCAGCCCCAGGGGGGGTTCCTACGAGCAGTACTTC.

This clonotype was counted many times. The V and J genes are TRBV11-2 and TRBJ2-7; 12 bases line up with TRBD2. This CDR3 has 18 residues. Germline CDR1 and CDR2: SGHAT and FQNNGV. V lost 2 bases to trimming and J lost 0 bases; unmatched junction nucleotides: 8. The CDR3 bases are TGTGCCAGCAGCTTATTTATACTAGCGGGAGGCAACTCCTACGAGCAGTACTTC. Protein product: CASSLFILAGGNSYEQYF.

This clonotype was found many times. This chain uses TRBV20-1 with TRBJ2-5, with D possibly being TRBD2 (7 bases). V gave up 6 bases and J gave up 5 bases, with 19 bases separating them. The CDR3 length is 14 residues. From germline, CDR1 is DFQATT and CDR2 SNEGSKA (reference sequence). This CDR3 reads CSARRGGGGETQYF. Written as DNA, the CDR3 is TGCAGTGCGAGGCGGGGAGGGGGGGGGGAGACCCAGTACTTC.

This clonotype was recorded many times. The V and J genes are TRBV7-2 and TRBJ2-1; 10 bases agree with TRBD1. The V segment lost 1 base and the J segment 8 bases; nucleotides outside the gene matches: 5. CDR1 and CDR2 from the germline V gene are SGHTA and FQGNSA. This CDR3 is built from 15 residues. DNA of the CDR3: TGTGCCAGCAGCTTAGGGGGACAGGGGAGCGATGAGCAGTTCTTC. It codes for CASSLGGQGSDEQFF.

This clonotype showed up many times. This CDR3 is CASSQHTGVMNTEAFF. In DNA, the CDR3 is TGCGCCAGCAGCCAACATACAGGGGTGATGAACACTGAAGCTTTCTTT. This sequence joins TRBV4-3 and TRBJ1-1; TRBD1 agrees at 7 bases. With 2 bases clipped from V and 0 bases from J, the junction kept 6 bases outside the gene matches. Germline values: CDR1 LGHNA, CDR2 YSLEER. This CDR3 is built from 16 residues.

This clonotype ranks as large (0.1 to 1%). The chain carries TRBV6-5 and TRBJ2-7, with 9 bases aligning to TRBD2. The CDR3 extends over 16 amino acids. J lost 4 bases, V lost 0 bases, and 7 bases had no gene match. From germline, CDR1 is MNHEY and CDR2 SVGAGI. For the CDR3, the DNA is TGTGCCAGCAGTTACTCCCCCCGGCTAGCGGGATACGAGCAGTACTTC. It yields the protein CASSYSPRLAGYEQYF.

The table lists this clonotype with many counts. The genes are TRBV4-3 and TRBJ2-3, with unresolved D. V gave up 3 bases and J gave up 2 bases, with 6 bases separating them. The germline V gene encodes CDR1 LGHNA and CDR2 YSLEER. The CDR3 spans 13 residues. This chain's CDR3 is CASSHRATDTQYF. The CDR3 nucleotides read TGCGCCAGCAGCCATCGGGCCACAGATACGCAGTATTTT.

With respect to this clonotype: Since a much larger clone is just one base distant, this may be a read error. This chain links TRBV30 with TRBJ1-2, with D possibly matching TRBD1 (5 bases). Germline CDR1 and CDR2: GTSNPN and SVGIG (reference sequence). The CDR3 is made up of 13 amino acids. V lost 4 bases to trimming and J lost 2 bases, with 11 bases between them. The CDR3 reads CAWTGRDNYGYTF. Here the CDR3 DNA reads TGTGCCTGGACCGGTCGGGACAACTATGGCTACACCTTC.

CDR3 protein: CSARKASTDTQYF. The CDR3 region has the DNA TGCAGTGCTAGAAAAGCTAGCACAGATACGCAGTATTTT. The rearrangement joins TRBV20-1 to TRBJ2-3; D gene uncertain. Trimming stripped 2 bases from V and 0 bases from J, with 6 bases between. The CDR3 totals 13 residues. CDR1 and CDR2 from the germline V gene are DFQATT and SNEGSKA (reference sequence).

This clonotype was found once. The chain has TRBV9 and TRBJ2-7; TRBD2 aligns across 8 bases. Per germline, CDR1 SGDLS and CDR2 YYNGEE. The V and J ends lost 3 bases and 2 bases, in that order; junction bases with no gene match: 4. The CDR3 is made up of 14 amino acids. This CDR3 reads CASSGGLDPYEQYF. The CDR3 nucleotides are TGTGCCAGCAGCGGGGGACTAGACCCCTACGAGCAGTACTTC. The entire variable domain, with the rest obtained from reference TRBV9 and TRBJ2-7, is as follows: DSGVTQTPKHLITATGQRVTLRCSPRSGDLSVYWYQQSLDQGLQFLIQYYNGEERAKGNILERFSAQQFPDLHSELNLSSLELGDSALYFCASSGGLDPYEQYFGPGTRLTVT.

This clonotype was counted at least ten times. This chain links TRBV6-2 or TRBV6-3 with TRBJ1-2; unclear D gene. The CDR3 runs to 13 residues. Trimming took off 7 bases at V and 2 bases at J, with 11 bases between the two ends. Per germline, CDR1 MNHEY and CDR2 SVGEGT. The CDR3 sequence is CASIERENYGYTF. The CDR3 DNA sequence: TGTGCCAGCATTGAAAGGGAGAACTATGGCTACACCTTC.

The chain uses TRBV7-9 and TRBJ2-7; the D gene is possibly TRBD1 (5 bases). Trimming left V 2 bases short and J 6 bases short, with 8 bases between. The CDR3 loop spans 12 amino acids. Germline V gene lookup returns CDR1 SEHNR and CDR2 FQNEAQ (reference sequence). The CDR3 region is CASSLQGAEQYF. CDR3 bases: TGTGCCAGCAGCTTACAGGGTGCCGAGCAGTACTTC.

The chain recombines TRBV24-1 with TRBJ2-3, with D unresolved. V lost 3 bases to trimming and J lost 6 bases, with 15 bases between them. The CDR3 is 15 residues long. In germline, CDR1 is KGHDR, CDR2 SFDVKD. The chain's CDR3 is CATSDAAGVGDTQYF. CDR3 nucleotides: TGTGCCACCAGTGATGCAGCTGGGGTCGGGGATACGCAGTATTTT.

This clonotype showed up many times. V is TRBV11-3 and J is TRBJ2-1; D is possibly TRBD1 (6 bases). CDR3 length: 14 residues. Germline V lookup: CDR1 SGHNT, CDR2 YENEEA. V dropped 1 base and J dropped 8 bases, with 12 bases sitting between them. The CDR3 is CASSLVPGTYEQFF. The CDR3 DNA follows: TGTGCCAGCAGCTTAGTGCCCGGGACATATGAGCAGTTCTTC.